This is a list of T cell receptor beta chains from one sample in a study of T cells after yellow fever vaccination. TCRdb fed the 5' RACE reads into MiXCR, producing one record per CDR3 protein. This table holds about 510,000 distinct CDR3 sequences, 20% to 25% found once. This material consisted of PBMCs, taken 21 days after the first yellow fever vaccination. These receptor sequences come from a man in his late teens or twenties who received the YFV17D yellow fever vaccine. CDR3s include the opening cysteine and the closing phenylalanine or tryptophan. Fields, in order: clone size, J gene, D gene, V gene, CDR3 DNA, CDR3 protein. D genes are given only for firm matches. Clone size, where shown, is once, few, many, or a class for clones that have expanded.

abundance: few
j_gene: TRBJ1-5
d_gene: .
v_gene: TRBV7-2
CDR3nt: TGTGCCAGCAGCAGACTGATGTACAATCAGCCCCAGCATTTT
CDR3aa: CASSRLMYNQPQHF

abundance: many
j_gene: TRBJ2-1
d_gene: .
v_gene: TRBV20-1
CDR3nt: TGCAGTGCTAGAGATGGGGCAGGGCTTGAGCAGTTCTTC
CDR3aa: CSARDGAGLEQFF

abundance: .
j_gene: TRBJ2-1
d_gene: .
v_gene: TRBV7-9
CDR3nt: TGTGCCAGCAGCGGGCCCTGGCAGTTCTTC
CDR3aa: CASSGPWQFF

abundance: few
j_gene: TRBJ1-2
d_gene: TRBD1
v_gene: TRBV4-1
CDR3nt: TGCGCCAGCAGCCAAGAAGGTCACGGGACAGGAGTTGGCTACACCTTC
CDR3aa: CASSQEGHGTGVGYTF

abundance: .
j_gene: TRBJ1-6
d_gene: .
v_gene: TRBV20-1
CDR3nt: TGCAGTGCTAGAGATTTAACAGGGTATTCACCCCTCCACTTT
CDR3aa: CSARDLTGYSPLHF

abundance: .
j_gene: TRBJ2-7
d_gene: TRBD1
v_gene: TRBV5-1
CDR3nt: TGCGCCAGCAGCTTAATAACTGCCGGGACAGGGTTATCCTACGAGCAGTACTTC
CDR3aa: CASSLITAGTGLSYEQYF

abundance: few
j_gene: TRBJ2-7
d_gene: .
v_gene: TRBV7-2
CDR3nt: TGTGCCAGCAGCTTGATAAACCCGGCTTACGAGCAGTACTTC
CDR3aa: CASSLINPAYEQYF

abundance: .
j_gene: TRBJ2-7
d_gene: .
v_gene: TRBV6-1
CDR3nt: TGTGCCAGCGGACCACAGGGAGCCTACGAGCAGTACTTC
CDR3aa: CASGPQGAYEQYF

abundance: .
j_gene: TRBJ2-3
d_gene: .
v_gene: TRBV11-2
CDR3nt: TGTGCCAGCAGCTTCCGTATAGGGCGGCGCACAGATACGCAGTATTTT
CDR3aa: CASSFRIGRRTDTQYF

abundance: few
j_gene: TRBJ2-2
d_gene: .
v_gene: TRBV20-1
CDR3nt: TGCAGTGCTAGTCGCGGGGCGGGCACCGGGGAGCTGTTTTTT
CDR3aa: CSASRGAGTGELFF

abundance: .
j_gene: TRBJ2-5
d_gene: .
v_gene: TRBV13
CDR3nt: TGTGCCAGCAGCTTATTGGGGGCGGATCAAGAGACCCAGTACTTC
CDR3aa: CASSLLGADQETQYF

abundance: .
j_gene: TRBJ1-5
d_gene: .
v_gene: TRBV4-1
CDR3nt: TGCGCCAGCAGCCCCCCGTTCCAGCTGGGCCAGCCCCAGCATTTT
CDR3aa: CASSPPFQLGQPQHF

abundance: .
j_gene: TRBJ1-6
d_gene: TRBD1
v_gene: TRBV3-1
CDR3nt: TGTGCCAGCAGCCGCGGGACAGCTTATAATTCACCCCTCCACTTT
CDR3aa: CASSRGTAYNSPLHF

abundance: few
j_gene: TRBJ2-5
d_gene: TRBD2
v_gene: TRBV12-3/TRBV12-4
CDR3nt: TGTGCCAGCAGTTTTCTCCGACTAGCGGGGGGGTATAGCCAAGAGACCCAGTACTTC
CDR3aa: CASSFLRLAGGYSQETQYF

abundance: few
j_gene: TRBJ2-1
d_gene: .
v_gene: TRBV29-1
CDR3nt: TGCAGCGTTGGGTATCTCGGGGCTACAGGTGAGCAGTTCTTC
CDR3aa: CSVGYLGATGEQFF

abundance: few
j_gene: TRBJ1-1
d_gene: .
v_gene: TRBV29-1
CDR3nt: TGCAGCGTTTCCCCTGGGGGTAGGGTGGCTTTCTTT
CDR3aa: CSVSPGGRVAFF

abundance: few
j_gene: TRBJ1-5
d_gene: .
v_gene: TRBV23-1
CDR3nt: TGCGCCAGCAGTCCCCAGGGCCCGCTAAAAGCTAGCAATCAGCCCCAGCATTTT
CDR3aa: CASSPQGPLKASNQPQHF

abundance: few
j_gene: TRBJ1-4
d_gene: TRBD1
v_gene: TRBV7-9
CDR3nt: TGTGCCAGCAGCACAACAGGGGGCACTAATGAAAAACTGTTTTTT
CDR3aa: CASSTTGGTNEKLFF

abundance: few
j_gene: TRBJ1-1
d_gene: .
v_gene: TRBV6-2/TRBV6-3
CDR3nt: TGTGCCAGCAGTTACTGGAAGGGGAACACTGAAGCTTTCTTT
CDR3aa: CASSYWKGNTEAFF

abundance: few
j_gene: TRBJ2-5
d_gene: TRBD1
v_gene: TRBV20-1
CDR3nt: TGCAGTGCTAGAGCCTTCGGGACAGCGGCAGAGACCCAGTACTTC
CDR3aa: CSARAFGTAAETQYF

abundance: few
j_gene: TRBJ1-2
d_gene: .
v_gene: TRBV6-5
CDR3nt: TGTGCCAGCAGCCCAATGTTAAACTTTGGGGGCTACACCTTC
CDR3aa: CASSPMLNFGGYTF

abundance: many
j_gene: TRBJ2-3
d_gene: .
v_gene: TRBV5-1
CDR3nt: TGCGCCAGCAGAGTGTTTTGGGGTACAGATACGCAGTATTTT
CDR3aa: CASRVFWGTDTQYF

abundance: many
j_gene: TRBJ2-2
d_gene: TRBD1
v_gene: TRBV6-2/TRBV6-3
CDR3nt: TGTGCCAGCAGTTATGGGACAGGGCGAGCGACAGGGGAGCTGTTTTTT
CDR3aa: CASSYGTGRATGELFF

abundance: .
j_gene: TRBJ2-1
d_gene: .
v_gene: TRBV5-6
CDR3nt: TGTGCCAGCAGCTTGCTTGTTGAGCAGTTCTTC
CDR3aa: CASSLLVEQFF

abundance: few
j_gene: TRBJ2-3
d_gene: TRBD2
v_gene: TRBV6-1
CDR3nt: TGTGCCAGCAGTGATTACGGGGGGGCTACAGATACGCAGTATTTT
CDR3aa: CASSDYGGATDTQYF